This TCR beta chain is from a study of Ad26.COV2.S vaccination and SARS-CoV-2 variants. Whole-study context: Donor allocation was to the COV1001 Ad26.COV2.S trial arm. Doses of Ad26.COV2.S were injected into muscle once or twice, 56 days apart.

Profiling relied on immunoSEQ multiplex PCR, and the TCRdb table lists in-frame clones only, not all of them. The sample carries about half a million clones, nearly 90% recorded once. Treatment denoted: around 19 received Ad26.COV2.S at low or high dose, single or two shots; roughly five received placebo; per-sample allocation not given. All samples were drawn on day 63, counting from the first vaccine or placebo injection. Findings and limits, study-wide: It was found that vaccine and placebo recipients had similar non-spike TCR breadth.

Worth noting for this clone: Its antigen is unknown.

Specimen: peripheral blood, collected in a trial of Ad26.COV2.S vaccine versus placebo. This TCR derives from a person aged 18-65 years who received the Ad26.COV2.S COVID-19 vaccine or a placebo.

The CDR3 region has the DNA TGTGCCAGCAGTTCCCCCCGGGACAGGGGGTCGTTGTGGCTCGTCGGAAACACCATATATTTT. Protein product: CASSSPRDRGSLWLVGNTIYF. This chain links TRBV28 with TRBJ1-3; 11 bases fit TRBD1. V shed 4 bases and J 4 bases; nucleotides not matched to a gene: 21. The CDR3 length is 21 residues. Germline CDR1 and CDR2: MDHEN and SYDVKM.